The 8 T cell receptor beta chains given below trace back to one sample, sequenced in a study of blood T cells in healthy people across ages. Using a J-beta primer mix together with a sample-barcoded 5' primer, a second PCR was run for roughly 7 to 11 cycles. TCRdb passed the 5' RACE reads through MiXCR, listing each CDR3 protein once. The repertoire has 1.5 million to 2 million distinct CDR3 sequences, roughly 49% of them found once; the top ten carry about 2.1%. Sequencing was performed on blood. The receptors were sampled from a woman between 35 and 50 years old in good health.

This sequence joins TRBV5-1 and TRBJ2-3, with 7 bases matching TRBD1. The CDR3 length is 15 residues. The J segment lost 6 bases and the V segment lost 3 bases, leaving 10 bases of the junction unmatched. Germline values: CDR1 SGHRS, CDR2 YFSETQ. The CDR3 DNA sequence: TGCGCCAGCAGCTCTCTCGACAGGGTGGGGGATACGCAGTATTTT. Amino acid sequence: CASSSLDRVGDTQYF.

This clonotype was seen a handful of times. The chain couples TRBV6-6 to TRBJ2-7; the match to TRBD2 covers 7 bases. V trimming: 6 bases; J trimming: 0 bases; junction bases outside the gene matches: 8. This CDR3 comprises 15 residues. CDR1 and CDR2 from the germline V gene are MNHNY and SVGAGI (reference sequence). CDR3 nucleotide sequence: TGTGCCAGCAGAATTTTCGGGGGGAGCTCCTACGAGCAGTACTTC. Its protein product is CASRIFGGSSYEQYF.

J is TRBJ1-2 and V is TRBV5-1; weak D call: TRBD1 (6 bases). Germline CDR1 is SGHRS and CDR2 is YFSETQ. The CDR3 has 15 amino acids. Trimming pared 5 bases from V and 6 bases from J, leaving 20 bases between. The CDR3 sequence is CASRNAGAGMDGYTF. The CDR3 DNA reads TGCGCCAGCAGAAATGCAGGGGCCGGGATGGATGGCTACACCTTC.

The table lists this clonotype with many counts. One end of the junction varies from germline; a read error may be responsible. The J gene is TRBJ2-3, the V gene TRBV5-1, with 8 nucleotides matching TRBD1. The CDR3 is made up of 15 amino acids. Per the germline V gene, CDR1 is SGHRS and CDR2 is YFSETQ. The CDR3 loop is CASSLGQGSTDTQYF. The CDR3 DNA sequence: TGTGCCAGCAGCCTAGGACAGGGAAGCACAGATACGCAGTATTTT.

There are a few counts of this clonotype. The genes are TRBV6-6 and TRBJ2-7; D unresolved. From germline, CDR1 is MNHNY and CDR2 SVGAGI (reference sequence). The CDR3 consists of 13 residues. Trimming removed 2 bases from V and 3 bases from J, with 8 bases in between. The CDR3 reads CASSYTINYEQYF. CDR3 nucleotide sequence: TGTGCCAGCAGTTACACGATTAACTACGAGCAGTACTTC.

The chain has TRBV14 and TRBJ1-4, with D maybe TRBD1 (5 bases). Trimming took off 4 bases at V and 8 bases at J, with 14 bases between the two ends. This CDR3 region has 14 residues. CDR1 is SGHDN and CDR2 is FVKESK in the germline V gene. The CDR3 loop is CASSPLTGREKLFF. Written as DNA, the CDR3 is TGTGCCAGCAGCCCGTTGACGGGGCGGGAAAAACTGTTTTTT.

A few counts support this clonotype. The gene calls are TRBV20-1 and TRBJ1-2, with D possibly being TRBD1 (5 bases). CDR1 is DFQATT, CDR2 SNEGSKA, per germline (reference sequence). The CDR3 totals 15 residues. The V end was cut by 4 bases, the J end by 6 bases, with 21 bases between. The DNA for the CDR3 is TGCAGTGCTAATCTCAGGGTCTGGGGATCAAATGGCTACACCTTC. Translated, it gives CSANLRVWGSNGYTF.

V usage is TRBV2 and J usage is TRBJ2-1, with 9 positions matching TRBD1. Germline V gene data show CDR1 as SNHLY and CDR2 as FYNNEI. V shed 3 bases, J shed 8 bases, and the junction held 5 bases outside the gene matches. CDR3 length equals 14 residues. Here the CDR3 DNA reads TGTGCCAGCAGTGACGACAGGGGGATCGATGAGCAGTTCTTC. Translation gives CASSDDRGIDEQFF.